These 17 T cell receptor beta chains share one sample of origin, sequenced in a study of blood T cell repertoires in COVID-19. The protocol was immunoSEQ multiplex PCR, while the TCRdb copy is restricted to in-frame clones and leaves out a portion. This repertoire shows just over 60,000 clones, around 85% found once; its top ten account for roughly 18%. Sequenced sample: peripheral blood. The source of these receptors is a man aged 55 to 70 with acute or convalescent COVID-19.

This rearrangement joins TRBV5-6 to TRBJ2-1; TRBD2 might be the D (5 bases). Germline loops: CDR1 SGHDT, CDR2 YYEEEE. V was trimmed by 1 base and J by 0 bases, leaving 11 bases between them. The CDR3 has 16 residues. The CDR3 sequence: CASSLLAYSSYNEQFF. The CDR3 nucleotides are TGTGCCAGCAGCTTGCTAGCCTATAGCTCCTACAATGAGCAGTTCTTC.

The chain combines TRBV3-1 (or the pseudogene TRBV3-2) with TRBJ1-2, with D unresolved. CDR3 length: 12 residues. Per germline, CDR1 LGHDT and CDR2 YNNKEL (reference sequence). V was trimmed by 0 bases and J by 8 bases, leaving 7 bases between them. CDR3 nucleotide sequence: TGTGCCAGCAGCCAAGAACGGAGGGGCTACACCTTC. Translating gives CASSQERRGYTF.

The J gene is TRBJ1-5, the V gene TRBV28; weak D call: TRBD1 (6 bases). The CDR3 covers 15 residues. Deletions cut 3 bases from V and 0 bases from J, with 9 bases between. Per germline, CDR1 MDHEN and CDR2 SYDVKM. CDR3 sequence reads: CASSLPGDSNQPQHF. CDR3 sequence (DNA): TGTGCCAGCAGTTTGCCAGGGGATAGCAATCAGCCCCAGCATTTT.

The gene calls are TRBV4-2 and TRBJ2-1, with D tentatively TRBD2 (6 bases). Germline values: CDR1 LGHNA, CDR2 YNFKEQ. The CDR3 contains 14 residues. The V gene lost 4 bases and the J gene lost 2 bases, with 9 bases spanning the gap. The CDR3 nucleotides are TGTGCCAGCAGCCGAAGCGGGCCCTACAATGAGCAGTTCTTC. This encodes CASSRSGPYNEQFF.

This clone was detected only once. One end of the junction fails to match germline, which may point to a read error. The chain employs TRBV6-2 or TRBV6-3 and TRBJ2-7, with D unclear. Per germline, CDR1 MNHEY and CDR2 SVGEGT. This CDR3 is 11 amino acids long. CDR3 sequence: CAGSLLYEQYF. The DNA for the CDR3 is TGTGCCGGCAGCCTTCTCTACGAGCAGTACTTC.

To note about this clone: The same CDR3 is also encoded by other DNA sequences in this sample. This chain connects TRBV5-1 to TRBJ2-7; no definite D call. Germline values: CDR1 SGHRS, CDR2 YFSETQ. Trimming removed 3 bases at V and 3 bases at J, with 10 bases between. The CDR3 is 13 amino acids. The CDR3 sequence: CASSSSGLYEQYF. For the CDR3, the DNA is TGCGCCAGCAGCTCCTCAGGTCTCTACGAGCAGTACTTC.

J is TRBJ2-7 and V is TRBV27; 8 bases fit TRBD2. CDR3 length: 14 residues. V dropped 4 bases and J dropped 7; count of bases not matched to a gene: 9. The germline V gene encodes CDR1 MNHEY and CDR2 SMNVEV (reference sequence). The CDR3, as DNA: TGTGCCAGCAGTTATAACGGGAGGGCCCGTGAGCAGTACTTC. It encodes CASSYNGRAREQYF.

Regarding this clone: Sequence at one end of the junction differs from germline and may be a read error. This chain connects TRBV3-1 (or the pseudogene TRBV3-2) to TRBJ1-5; TRBD1 aligns across 7 bases. The germline V gene has CDR1 LGHDT and CDR2 YNNKEL (reference sequence). This CDR3 has 15 residues. DNA for the CDR3: TGTGCCAGCAGCCAGACAGGGCGTAGCAATCAGTCCCAGCATTTT. Encoded protein: CASSQTGRSNQSQHF.

This chain joins TRBV4-1 and TRBJ1-1; possible D gene TRBD1, 5 bases. Germline lookup yields CDR1 MGHRA and CDR2 YSYEKL. Trimming took off 4 bases at V and 1 base at J, with 16 bases between the two ends. The CDR3 consists of 16 residues. The CDR3 spells CASSRPHRGSNTEAFF. Written as DNA, the CDR3 is TGCGCCAGCAGCCGCCCCCACCGGGGGTCGAACACTGAAGCTTTCTTT.

This clone counts as medium-sized. The chain carries TRBV6-5 and TRBJ2-7, with D hard to call. The V end lost 3 bases, the J end lost 0 bases, and 12 bases lay between the germline ends. In germline, CDR1 is MNHEY, CDR2 SVGAGI. The CDR3 has 15 amino acids. The CDR3 DNA sequence: TGTGCCAGCAGTTATAAGACATTCGGCTCCTACGAGCAGTACTTC. Its protein is CASSYKTFGSYEQYF.

The CDR3 spells CSVGNRVNTEAFF. DNA for the CDR3: TGCAGCGTTGGAAACAGGGTGAACACTGAAGCTTTCTTT. The chain is built from TRBV29-1 and TRBJ1-1; D might be TRBD1 (6 bases). The ends were cut back, 4 bases at V and 0 bases at J, with 9 bases in the middle. CDR1 and CDR2 from the germline V gene are SQVTM and ANQGSEA. The CDR3 is 13 residues long.

V and J are TRBV9 and TRBJ1-2, with D tentatively TRBD1 (5 bases). The V gene lost 4 bases and the J gene lost 7 bases, with 17 bases spanning the gap. CDR3 length: 14 residues. CDR1 and CDR2 from the germline V gene are SGDLS and YYNGEE. In DNA, the CDR3 is TGTGCCAGCAGCCCGCAGGGCGGGGGACCTGGCTACACCTTC. Amino acid sequence: CASSPQGGGPGYTF.

This sequence joins TRBV5-4 and TRBJ1-3; tentatively, D is TRBD1 (6 bases). Per germline, CDR1 SGHNT and CDR2 YYREEE (reference sequence). The length of the CDR3 is 13 residues. Trimming took 4 bases from V and 3 from J, leaving 8 bases between them. CDR3 in DNA: TGTGCCAGCAGCCCGACAGGTGGAAACACCATATATTTT. Protein sequence: CASSPTGGNTIYF.

This clone was recorded once. The chain employs TRBV30 and TRBJ2-7; possible D gene TRBD2, 5 bases. CDR1 GTSNPN and CDR2 SVGIG come from the germline V gene (reference sequence). V was trimmed by 2 bases and J by 6 bases, leaving 11 bases between them. The CDR3 runs 12 residues. The CDR3 loop is CAWSRGSGEQYF. Here the CDR3 DNA reads TGTGCCTGGAGTCGAGGGTCGGGCGAGCAGTACTTC.

This chain uses TRBV20-1 with TRBJ1-4, with 7 bases aligning to TRBD1. The CDR3 covers 14 residues. V was pared by 3 bases and J by 4 bases, with 5 bases of the junction left unmatched. Germline CDR1 reads DFQATT; CDR2 reads SNEGSKA (reference sequence). The DNA of the CDR3 is TGCAGTGCTAGTAAGGGACAGTTTAATGAAAAACTGTTTTTT. Its translation is CSASKGQFNEKLFF.

This clone was observed a handful of times. The rearrangement links TRBV9 to TRBJ1-1, with 7 bases that match TRBD1. The V gene's germline CDR1 is SGDLS and CDR2 YYNGEE. The CDR3 sequence is 13 residues long. V was pared by 1 base and J by 7 bases, with 4 bases of the junction left unmatched. The CDR3 nucleotides are TGTGCCAGCAGCGTACTACAGGGGAGTGAAGCTTTCTTT. Translating gives CASSVLQGSEAFF.

This sequence joins TRBV28 and TRBJ2-3; TRBD1 matches at 9 bases. V shed 5 bases, J shed 2 bases, and the junction held 5 bases outside the gene matches. Germline-derived CDR1 and CDR2 are MDHEN and SYDVKM. The CDR3 runs 15 residues. CDR3 DNA sequence: TGTGCCAGCAGTAACCGGGACAGGGTCACAGATACGCAGTATTTT. Translation: CASSNRDRVTDTQYF.